This record covers a single T cell receptor beta chain. Its antigen is currently unknown. The sample is drawn from a study of OX40 agonist ivuxolimab in advanced cancers. Overall study: Patients received the agonistic anti-OX40 (CD134) antibody ivuxolimab. The study gave patients intravenous ivuxolimab at 0.01 to 10 mg/kg every 2 weeks. Averaging approximately 60 years in age, with a range of roughly 20 to 79, the cohort was more than 75% male.

Measured with immunoSEQ multiplex PCR; TCRdb has only the in-frame clones, and not every one. Seen here are more than 40,000 clones, more than 70% observed once, and the top ten hold about 2.6%. Regarding the study as a whole: Partial responders at 0.1-3.0 mg/kg had among the lowest clonal expansion.

Germline assignment: CDR1 SGHRS and CDR2 YFSETQ. The J segment lost 1 base and the V segment lost 4 bases, leaving 6 bases of the junction unmatched. CDR3 length equals 17 residues. The TCR sequence derives from an adult with an advanced solid tumor such as melanoma, head and neck, liver or kidney cancer. The sample here was CD4+ or CD8+ T cells sorted from blood, taken in a trial of the OX40 agonist ivuxolimab. V and J are TRBV5-1 and TRBJ2-3; TRBD2 matches at 13 bases. The CDR3 region is CASSTGLAGVGTDTQYF. CDR3 DNA: TGCGCCAGCAGCACTGGACTAGCGGGAGTGGGCACAGATACGCAGTATTTT.